One sample yielded the 20 T cell receptor beta chains listed below, sequenced in a study of metastatic and nonmetastatic thyroid tumors. TCRdb used MiXCR to call clones anew from the PCR reads. In the table there are tens of thousands of clones, roughly 15% of which are singletons. None of the patients had undergone any treatment ahead of thyroid surgery. The sample taken for sequencing was blood. The receptors stem from a male donor with papillary thyroid cancer or a benign thyroid nodule (not recorded which). Some clones in this sample may be carry-over from other donors' samples.

This clone was seen repeatedly, ten times or more. The genes are TRBV20-1 and TRBJ1-5; no definite D call. V was trimmed by 3 bases and J by 0 bases, leaving 9 bases between them. The CDR3 runs 14 residues. Germline assignment: CDR1 DFQATT and CDR2 SNEGSKA (reference sequence). The CDR3 spells CSARDGYSNQPQHF. CDR3 sequence (DNA): TGCAGTGCTAGGGACGGATATAGCAATCAGCCCCAGCATTTT.

This clone was detected ten times or more. The rearrangement joins TRBV6-2 or TRBV6-3 to TRBJ1-2; D unresolved. This CDR3 is built from 14 residues. Trimming left V 8 bases short and J 3 bases short, with 16 bases between. From germline, CDR1 is MNHEY and CDR2 SVGEGT. The CDR3 is CASHWDDRDYGYTF. In DNA form, the CDR3 reads TGTGCCAGCCATTGGGATGATAGAGACTATGGCTACACCTTC.

This sequence joins TRBV27 and TRBJ2-2; tentative D call: TRBD1 (6 bases). Germline V lookup: CDR1 MNHEY, CDR2 SMNVEV (reference sequence). Trimming shortened V by 10 bases and J by 0 bases, and 9 bases separated the two germline ends. The CDR3 is 13 amino acids. The CDR3 sequence: CATGTTNTGELFF. The CDR3 bases are TGTGCCACCGGGACAACGAACACCGGGGAGCTGTTTTTT.

In this sample, this clone turned up many times. This chain links TRBV28 with TRBJ2-2; 7 bases agree with TRBD1. V lost 8 bases to trimming and J lost 1 base; unmatched junction nucleotides: 10. The CDR3 extends over 16 amino acids. CDR1 is MDHEN and CDR2 is SYDVKM in the germline V gene. The CDR3 sequence: CASGTRGQLNTGELFF. The CDR3 DNA reads TGTGCCAGCGGGACAAGGGGGCAGCTGAACACCGGGGAGCTGTTTTTT.

This clone is classed as medium-sized (0.01 to 0.1%). The CDR3 nucleotides read TGCGCCAGCAGCCCGTCCCGCTTTAACTCCTACGAGCAGTACTTC. It specifies CASSPSRFNSYEQYF. The V gene is TRBV5-1, the J gene TRBJ2-7; no clear D. This CDR3 is 15 amino acids long. Germline CDR1 reads SGHRS; CDR2 reads YFSETQ. V lost 4 bases, J lost 0 bases, and 14 bases lay in between. The full variable domain, completed using reference TRBV5-1 and TRBJ2-7, is KAGVTQTPRYLIKTRGQQVTLSCSPISGHRSVSWYQQTPGQGLQFLFEYFSETQRNKGNFPGRFSGRQFSNSRSEMNVSTLELGDSALYLCASSPSRFNSYEQYFGPGTRLTVT.

This clone was found many times. The same CDR3 can be traced to other DNA sequences in this sample. The chain joins TRBV20-1 to TRBJ1-5; D is uncertain. From germline, CDR1 is DFQATT and CDR2 SNEGSKA (reference sequence). There are 11 residues in the CDR3. Trimming took off 4 bases at V and 8 bases at J, with 9 bases between the two ends. DNA of the CDR3: TGCAGTGCTAAGATAGGTGAGCCCCAGCATTTT. It specifies CSAKIGEPQHF.

At least ten counts were recorded for this clone. The chain carries TRBV6-6 and TRBJ2-5; a possible D gene is TRBD2 (5 bases). The CDR3 is made up of 15 amino acids. With 0 bases removed from V and 5 bases from J, the gap between germline ends came to 13 bases. The germline V gene encodes CDR1 MNHNY and CDR2 SVGAGI (reference sequence). CDR3 DNA sequence: TGTGCCAGCAGTTACTCGTTCGCTAGCCGGGAGACCCAGTACTTC. Its protein product is CASSYSFASRETQYF.

This clone was counted at least ten times. The chain employs TRBV7-8 and TRBJ2-7, with D unresolved. The V gene lost 1 base and the J gene lost 3 bases, with 4 bases spanning the gap. The CDR3 covers 12 residues. Germline V gene data show CDR1 as SGHVS and CDR2 as FQNEAQ. The CDR3 DNA reads TGTGCCAGCAGCTTAGTGGTCTACGAGCAGTACTTC. Protein sequence: CASSLVVYEQYF.

The chain combines TRBV9 with TRBJ2-5; perhaps TRBD1 as D (6 bases). The V and J ends lost 4 bases and 4 bases respectively, with 23 bases between them. CDR1 is SGDLS, CDR2 YYNGEE, per germline. The length of the CDR3 is 17 residues. CDR3 in DNA: TGTGCCAGCAGCTCGGGGTTAGGATGGGGGCAGGGAGAGACCCAGTACTTC. It encodes CASSSGLGWGQGETQYF.

This clone was detected many times. The chain has TRBV18 and TRBJ1-5; a possible D gene is TRBD1 (5 bases). V was clipped by 2 bases and J by 4 bases, with 12 bases between them. The CDR3 has 15 residues. CDR1 KGHSH and CDR2 LQKENI come from the germline V gene. CDR3 loop: CASSPLGDRNQPQHF. Here the CDR3 DNA reads TGTGCCAGCTCACCATTAGGGGATCGGAATCAGCCCCAGCATTTT.

This clone was counted between two and nine times. The chain has TRBV24-1 and TRBJ1-2, with TRBD1 matching over 8 bases. This CDR3 is 13 amino acids long. The ends lost 11 bases at V and 5 bases at J; junction bases unmatched: 9. Looked up from germline, CDR1 is KGHDR and CDR2 is SFDVKD. The chain's CDR3 is CASTRRGRYGYTF. CDR3 DNA: TGTGCCAGCACACGCAGGGGGCGGTATGGCTACACCTTC.

This clone was seen ten or more times. This rearrangement joins TRBV7-3 to TRBJ1-1; the D gene is possibly TRBD1 (5 bases). Germline V gene lookup returns CDR1 SGHTA and CDR2 FQGTGA. The CDR3 extends over 14 amino acids. Trimming shortened V by 6 bases and J by 0 bases, and 11 bases separated the two germline ends. The CDR3, as DNA: TGTGCCAGCAGAGAGACAGCGATGAACACTGAAGCTTTCTTT. Protein: CASRETAMNTEAFF.

The sample holds one count of this clone. The chain couples TRBV9 to TRBJ2-7; 10 nucleotides agree with TRBD1. The CDR3 extends over 14 amino acids. V dropped 4 bases and J dropped 6; count of bases not matched to a gene: 7. Germline CDR1 is SGDLS and CDR2 is YYNGEE. DNA of the CDR3: TGTGCCAGCAGCCCAGACGGGACAGGGGTCGAGCAGTACTTC. Translation gives CASSPDGTGVEQYF.

This clone occurred many times. The chain couples TRBV28 to TRBJ2-7; TRBD1 or TRBD2 may be the D gene (5 bases each). The CDR3 has 16 residues. Trimming pared 4 bases from V and 0 bases from J, leaving 16 bases between. Germline V CDR1 and CDR2: MDHEN, SYDVKM. CDR3 bases: TGTGCCAGCAGTTCCCTACAGGAGAGGGGCTCCTACGAGCAGTACTTC. Translation gives CASSSLQERGSYEQYF.

On this clone: The junction and the germline gene differ at one end; a read error may be behind it. The chain joins TRBV15 to TRBJ2-3; possible D gene TRBD2, 6 bases. CDR3 length: 12 residues. In germline, CDR1 is LNHNV, CDR2 YYDKDF (reference sequence). This chain's CDR3 is CATSRGTQVQEF. The DNA of the CDR3 is TGTGCGACCAGCAGAGGGACTCAGGTGCAGGAATTT.

There are many counts of this clone. J is TRBJ2-1 and V is TRBV20-1, with 15 bases aligning to TRBD2. There are 16 residues in the CDR3. With V trimmed by 3 bases and J by 5 bases, 5 bases remained unmatched. The germline CDR1 and CDR2 sequences are DFQATT and SNEGSKA (reference sequence). CDR3 DNA: TGCAGTGCTAGGGGTGGACTAGCGGGGGGGAACAATGAGCAGTTCTTC. Its protein is CSARGGLAGGNNEQFF.

In this sample, this clone turned up a few times. A read error may explain this, as a much larger clone is one base away. The chain carries TRBV11-1 and TRBJ2-1; 10 bases match TRBD1. The V segment lost 5 bases and the J segment 5 bases; nucleotides outside the gene matches: 6. CDR1 and CDR2 from the germline V gene are SGHAT and FQDESV (reference sequence). This CDR3 comprises 15 residues. The CDR3 region is CASSPGQGRNNEQFF. The CDR3 DNA reads TGTGCCAGCAGCCCGGGACAGGGGCGGAACAATGAGCAGTTCTTC.

This clone was detected many times. V usage is TRBV20-1 and J usage is TRBJ2-1; D may be TRBD2 (5 bases). The CDR3 is 15 residues long. Germline CDR1 DFQATT, CDR2 SNEGSKA (reference sequence). Trimming cost V 3 bases and J 5 bases, with 17 bases left between them. CDR3 DNA sequence: TGCAGTGCTAGCCTGAGCGGCGTTGGGGACAATGAGCAGTTCTTC. Translation: CSASLSGVGDNEQFF.

At least ten counts were recorded for this clone. This rearrangement joins TRBV12-5 to TRBJ2-2; 7 positions agree with TRBD1. The V gene's germline CDR1 is LGHNT and CDR2 FRNRAP. V was pared by 2 bases and J by 6 bases, with 9 bases of the junction left unmatched. CDR3 length: 16 residues. The DNA for the CDR3 is TGTGCTAGTGGTTTGAATCTGGGACAGCAGGCCGGGGAGCTGTTTTTT. The encoded protein is CASGLNLGQQAGELFF.

This clone was detected many times. The chain carries TRBV14 and TRBJ1-1; the D is unclear. V was clipped by 4 bases and J by 3 bases, with 9 bases between them. CDR1 SGHDN and CDR2 FVKESK come from the germline V gene. The CDR3 contains 13 residues. CDR3 coding DNA: TGTGCCAGCAGCCGGACCGGACACACTGAAGCTTTCTTT. Translating it yields CASSRTGHTEAFF.